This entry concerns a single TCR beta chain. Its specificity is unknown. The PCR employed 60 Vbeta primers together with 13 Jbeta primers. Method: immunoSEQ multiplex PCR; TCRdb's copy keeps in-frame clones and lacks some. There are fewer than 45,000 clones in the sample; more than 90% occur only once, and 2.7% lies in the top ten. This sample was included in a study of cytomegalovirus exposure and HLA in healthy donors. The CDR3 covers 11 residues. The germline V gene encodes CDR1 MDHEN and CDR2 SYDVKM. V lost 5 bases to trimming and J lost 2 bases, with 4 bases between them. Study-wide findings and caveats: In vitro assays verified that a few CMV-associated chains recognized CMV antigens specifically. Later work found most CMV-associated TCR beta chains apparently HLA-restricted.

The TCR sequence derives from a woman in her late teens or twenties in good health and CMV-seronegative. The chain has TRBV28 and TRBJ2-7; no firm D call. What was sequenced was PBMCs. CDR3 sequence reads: CASSLTYEQYF. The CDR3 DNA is TGTGCCAGCAGTCTAACCTACGAGCAGTACTTC.